This TCR beta chain derives from a study of T cell responses to AZD1222 COVID-19 vaccine. General study results and limits: Only five to seven AZD1222 recipients tested seropositive at baseline. Spike-specific TCR repertoires showed rising breadth and depth after two AZD1222 doses.

Clones were sequenced by immunoSEQ multiplex PCR, and TCRdb holds only the in-frame ones, with some missing. The sample holds fewer than 100,000 clones; around 88% are singletons and the top ten take 11%. Germline V gives CDR1 LNHDA, CDR2 SQIVND (reference sequence). CDR3 length: 15 amino acids. J lost 1 base, V lost 3 bases, and 4 bases had no gene match. In regard to this clone: Its target is not known.

The TCR was taken from an adult who received the AZD1222 COVID-19 vaccine. The sequenced sample was peripheral blood, obtained 28 days after the second AZD1222 dose. This chain connects TRBV19 to TRBJ1-1; TRBD1 matches at 8 bases. CDR3 bases: TGTGCCAGTAGTATGGACAGGGAGGGGAACACTGAAGCTTTCTTT. This translates into CASSMDREGNTEAFF.